The 19 T cell receptor beta chains below were found in one sample sequenced in a study of shared clonotypes between healthy human individuals. The table came from immunoSEQ multiplex PCR; TCRdb's copy has only in-frame clones and leaves some out. The table lists about 490,000 clones, roughly 80% of them singletons. The material sequenced was PBMCs. Receptors originate from a woman in her thirties or forties in good health. Some clones in this sample may be carry-over from other donors' samples.

This clone turned up a few times. This may be a read error, as it is one base from a much larger clone. The rearrangement uses TRBV7-3 and TRBJ1-1; D is unresolved. There are 14 residues in the CDR3. Germline V gives CDR1 SGHTA, CDR2 FQGTGA. The V end was cut by 2 bases, the J end by 1 base, with 8 bases between. CDR3 residues: CASSLVCSNTEAFF. In DNA form, the CDR3 reads TGTGCCAGCAGCTTAGTCTGTTCGAACACTGAAGCTTTCTTT.

In the case of this clone: A far more abundant clone sits one base away, making this likely a read error. Other DNA sequences in this sample translate to the same CDR3. V and J are TRBV2 and TRBJ1-4; D is unclear. The CDR3 runs 11 residues. Germline values: CDR1 SNHLY, CDR2 FYNNEI. The CDR3 bases are TGTGCTAGCAGTGACAATGAAAAACTGTTTTTT. Amino acid sequence: CASSDNEKLFF.

On this clone: A far larger clone lies a single base away; this is likely a read error. This specimen includes other DNA sequences encoding the same CDR3. This rearrangement joins TRBV10-2 to TRBJ2-2; D gene uncertain. CDR3 length: 14 amino acids. Germline CDR1 is WSHSY and CDR2 is SAAADI. Deletions cut 7 bases from V and 2 bases from J, with 11 bases between. CDR3 sequence (DNA): TGCGCCAGCAAGAAAGACACCAACACCGGGGAGCTGTTTTTT. This encodes CASKKDTNTGELFF.

This chain joins TRBV6-5 and TRBJ2-3, with D possibly being TRBD2 (6 bases). V gave up 2 bases and J gave up 2 bases, with 11 bases separating them. CDR1 and CDR2 (germline): MNHEY, SVGAGI. The CDR3 has 15 residues. Here the CDR3 DNA reads TGTGCCAGCAGTTACAGCGGGCAAGTCACAGATACGCAGTATTTT. It codes for CASSYSGQVTDTQYF.

The V and J genes are TRBV6-5 and TRBJ2-5; 8 positions match TRBD2. V lost 6 bases and J lost 5; bases outside the gene matches: 8. This CDR3 is 14 amino acids long. Germline CDR1 is MNHEY and CDR2 is SVGAGI. The CDR3 DNA sequence: TGTGCCAGCAGCCCTCTGGAGCGGGGGGAGACCCAGTACTTC. It codes for CASSPLERGETQYF.

This clone appeared a single time. The chain couples TRBV5-8 to TRBJ2-4, with 8 bases fitting TRBD2. V shed 4 bases and J 3 bases; nucleotides not matched to a gene: 6. Germline CDR1 SGHTS, CDR2 YDEGEE. The CDR3 has 15 amino acids. The CDR3 nucleotides read TGTGCCAGCAGCCGAGGGACTAGTGGCAAAAACATTCAGTACTTC. It yields the protein CASSRGTSGKNIQYF.

This clone was seen a single time. Germline and junction disagree at one end, which may indicate a read error. The rearrangement uses TRBV28 and TRBJ1-6; possible D gene TRBD1, 5 bases. Germline lookup yields CDR1 MDHEN and CDR2 SYDVKM. This CDR3 has 15 residues. The CDR3: CAGSFGGTSGSPLHF. CDR3 coding DNA: TGTGCCGGCAGTTTCGGCGGGACGTCAGGGTCACCCCTCCACTTT.

The chain has TRBV5-1 and TRBJ2-7, with 7 bases identical to TRBD1. Germline values: CDR1 SGHRS, CDR2 YFSETQ. Losses at the gene ends were 4 bases for V and 0 bases for J; bases not matched to a gene: 10. The CDR3 is 16 residues long. The CDR3 reads CASSPSTGTASYEQYF. The CDR3 coding sequence is TGCGCCAGCAGCCCCTCTACCGGGACAGCCTCCTACGAGCAGTACTTC.

This clone was seen only a few times. The genes are TRBV7-2 and TRBJ1-2; D is uncertain. V was clipped by 5 bases and J by 7 bases, with 11 bases between them. Germline V lookup: CDR1 SGHTA, CDR2 FQGNSA. This CDR3 has 12 amino acids. The CDR3 bases are TGTGCCAGCAGCCATGACACGAGTGGCTACACCTTC. Translated, it gives CASSHDTSGYTF.

Points on this clone: This probably arose from a read error, given a far larger clone one base away. Other nucleotide sequences from this sample produce the same CDR3. This chain uses TRBV29-1 with TRBJ1-1; 12 bases match TRBD1. After removal of 3 bases from V and 8 bases from J, the junction contained 10 bases not matched to a gene. CDR3 length: 15 residues. Germline-derived CDR1 and CDR2 are SQVTM and ANQGSEA. The CDR3 region is CSVEGPGTGGTEAFF. DNA of the CDR3: TGCAGCGTTGAGGGACCCGGGACAGGGGGCACCGAAGCTTTCTTT.

The chain links TRBV7-9 to TRBJ2-3, with D unresolved. The germline V gene has CDR1 SEHNR and CDR2 FQNEAQ (reference sequence). V was trimmed by 6 bases and J by 2 bases, leaving 9 bases between them. This CDR3 region has 13 residues. CDR3 loop: CASRAAYTDTQYF. CDR3 nucleotide sequence: TGTGCCAGCAGGGCGGCCTACACAGATACGCAGTATTTT. The full variable domain, its missing parts supplied by reference TRBV7-9 and TRBJ2-3, is DTGVSQNPRHKITKRGQNVTFRCDPISEHNRLYWYRQTLGQGPEFLTYFQNEAQLEKSRLLSDRFSAERPKGSFSTLEIQRTEQGDSAMYLCASRAAYTDTQYFGPGTRLTVL.

This sequence joins TRBV5-1 and TRBJ2-7, with D possibly matching TRBD2 (5 bases). This CDR3 contains 14 residues. Germline values: CDR1 SGHRS, CDR2 YFSETQ. V was cut by 4 bases and J by 1 base, with 12 bases left in between. The CDR3 loop reads CASSPTTGSYEQYF. The CDR3 coding sequence is TGCGCCAGCAGCCCCACGACGGGATCCTACGAGCAGTACTTC.

The chain carries TRBV7-9 and TRBJ2-7; a weak D match, TRBD1 (6 bases). CDR1 is SEHNR, CDR2 FQNEAQ, per germline (reference sequence). With 5 bases removed from V and 4 bases from J, the gap between germline ends came to 9 bases. This CDR3 has 12 residues. The CDR3 nucleotides are TGTGCCAGCAGCCAGACAGGTTACGAGCAGTACTTC. It translates to CASSQTGYEQYF.

Points on this clone: A far more abundant clone sits one base away, making this likely a read error. This chain connects TRBV11-2 to TRBJ1-3; D remains unclear. The CDR3 length is 15 residues. V was pared by 1 base and J by 4 bases, with 11 bases between. Germline assignment: CDR1 SGHAT and CDR2 FQNNGV. The CDR3 is CASSLVAWFGNTIYF. As DNA, the CDR3 is TGTGCCAGCAGCTTAGTGGCTTGGTTCGGAAACACCATATATTTT.

The chain has TRBV7-8 and TRBJ2-2; 9 bases match TRBD2. The length of the CDR3 is 20 residues. Per the germline V gene, CDR1 is SGHVS and CDR2 is FQNEAQ. Trimming cost V 7 bases and J 2 bases; bases outside gene matches: 20. CDR3 DNA sequence: TGTGCCAGCAAAAGCTTAGTACGGGCTAGCGGGACTAAAAACACCGGGGAGCTGTTTTTT. As protein: CASKSLVRASGTKNTGELFF.

The chain couples TRBV7-9 to TRBJ2-2, with a possible D match to TRBD2 (6 bases). Trimming cost V 3 bases and J 5 bases, with 16 bases left between them. The CDR3 loop spans 16 amino acids. Germline V gene data show CDR1 as SEHNR and CDR2 as FQNEAQ (reference sequence). CDR3 in DNA: TGTGCCAGCAGCTTTTCGGGCGGGGTAAGGACCGGGGAGCTGTTTTTT. Protein product: CASSFSGGVRTGELFF.

The chain carries TRBV9 and TRBJ2-7, with a possible D match to TRBD2 (6 bases). The CDR3 covers 15 residues. Germline CDR1 is SGDLS and CDR2 is YYNGEE. V dropped 4 bases and J dropped 1 base, with 15 bases sitting between them. The CDR3 DNA follows: TGTGCCAGCAGCAAAGGGGAGGTCTCGTCCTACGAGCAGTACTTC. Translated, it gives CASSKGEVSSYEQYF.

This clone appeared once. The chain has TRBV2 and TRBJ1-3; 7 positions agree with TRBD1. Trimming at V came to 7 bases and at J to 2 bases, leaving 5 bases not matched to a gene. The CDR3 consists of 14 residues. Per the germline V gene, CDR1 is SNHLY and CDR2 is FYNNEI. CDR3 bases: TGTGCCAGCAAAGGGGACAGCCCTGGAAACACCATATATTTT. It yields the protein CASKGDSPGNTIYF.

Note on this clone: One end of the junction fails to match germline, which may point to a read error. CDR3 amino acids: CAWSVPSPSGSTESFF. The CDR3, as DNA: TGTGCCTGGAGTGTACCGTCCCCTTCTGGGAGCACTGAATCTTTCTTT. The chain recombines TRBV30 with TRBJ1-1; D unclear. The CDR3 runs 16 residues. Germline V gene data show CDR1 as GTSNPN and CDR2 as SVGIG (reference sequence).